This passage covers 21 T cell receptor beta chains from one sample sequenced in a study of T-cell memory formation after mild COVID-19. MiXCR, applied by TCRdb to the 5' RACE reads, yields one record per CDR3 protein. The table records a few hundred thousand distinct CDR3 sequences, 8.5% to 9.5% of them present only once. The material sequenced was PBMCs or a T cell subset sorted from them (not recorded which). These receptors all come from a man between 18 and 29 years old who had mild COVID-19 (a few samples of this study predate the infection). Cell type and time point are not known.

This clonotype was found a few times. The genes are TRBV7-9 and TRBJ2-6; unclear D gene. Trimming took off 10 bases at V and 1 base at J, with 17 bases between the two ends. CDR3 length: 16 amino acids. In germline, CDR1 is SEHNR, CDR2 FQNEAQ (reference sequence). The CDR3 protein is CATPSIELSGANVLTF. In DNA, the CDR3 is TGTGCCACCCCGTCCATCGAGCTTTCTGGGGCCAACGTCCTGACTTTC.

This clonotype has only a few counts. This chain joins TRBV9 and TRBJ2-7; 7 bases are shared with TRBD2. This CDR3 region has 13 residues. The junction had 5 bases not matched to a gene; V was cut back by 4 bases and J by 4 bases. The germline CDR1 and CDR2 sequences are SGDLS and YYNGEE. CDR3 residues: CASSPGGGYEQYF. The CDR3, as DNA: TGTGCCAGCAGCCCTGGGGGGGGTTACGAGCAGTACTTC.

The chain has TRBV9 and TRBJ2-1, with 7 bases fitting TRBD2. CDR1 is SGDLS, CDR2 YYNGEE, per germline. CDR3 length: 19 residues. The J segment lost 8 bases and the V segment lost 1 base, leaving 21 bases of the junction unmatched. The CDR3: CASSVPRGSVFKGGHEQFF. DNA of the CDR3: TGTGCCAGCAGCGTACCCCGCGGTTCCGTATTTAAGGGAGGGCATGAGCAGTTCTTC.

The V call is TRBV18, the J call TRBJ2-5; TRBD1 or TRBD2 may be the D gene (6 bases each). The V and J ends lost 3 bases and 5 bases respectively, with 13 bases between them. The CDR3 has 14 residues. Germline CDR1 KGHSH, CDR2 LQKENI. The CDR3 DNA is TGTGCCAGCTCACCGGACAGCGGGTCGGAGACCCAGTACTTC. As protein: CASSPDSGSETQYF.

This clonotype turned up a few times. V is TRBV9 and J is TRBJ2-1; TRBD2 aligns across 12 bases. This CDR3 comprises 18 residues. V lost 0 bases and J lost 4; bases outside the gene matches: 8. From germline, CDR1 is SGDLS and CDR2 YYNGEE. The CDR3 DNA reads TGTGCCAGCAGCGTAGGGGCTAGCGGGGGGGCATTTTACAATGAGCAGTTCTTC. Residues: CASSVGASGGAFYNEQFF. Full variable domain (missing parts from reference TRBV9 and TRBJ2-1): DSGVTQTPKHLITATGQRVTLRCSPRSGDLSVYWYQQSLDQGLQFLIQYYNGEERAKGNILERFSAQQFPDLHSELNLSSLELGDSALYFCASSVGASGGAFYNEQFFGPGTRLTVL.

The V gene is TRBV9, the J gene TRBJ2-2; D ambiguous. The CDR3 runs 13 residues. V was pared by 4 bases and J by 5 bases, with 9 bases between. The germline V gene encodes CDR1 SGDLS and CDR2 YYNGEE. The CDR3 coding sequence is TGTGCCAGCAGCCTTCCGCGGACCGGGGAGCTGTTTTTT. Residues: CASSLPRTGELFF.

The chain employs TRBV3-1 and TRBJ1-3; D ambiguous. Germline CDR1 LGHDT, CDR2 YNNKEL (reference sequence). V lost 3 bases and J lost 4, with 7 bases in between. The CDR3 has 13 residues. The CDR3 DNA reads TGTGCCAGCAGCCATATGGTCGGAAACACCATATATTTT. The encoded protein is CASSHMVGNTIYF.

The chain has TRBV18 and TRBJ2-1, with TRBD2 identical over 8 bases. CDR3 size: 15 residues. Germline V gives CDR1 KGHSH, CDR2 LQKENI. With 2 bases clipped from V and 8 bases from J, the junction kept 8 bases outside the gene matches. In nucleotides, the CDR3 is TGTGCCAGCTCACCAAGGACTAGCCCCGGCGATGAGCAGTTCTTC. This translates into CASSPRTSPGDEQFF.

At least ten counts were recorded for this clonotype. V gene TRBV4-3 combines with J gene TRBJ2-7; D is perhaps TRBD2 (6 bases). The CDR3 extends over 17 amino acids. The V gene lost 0 bases and the J gene lost 1 base, with 16 bases spanning the gap. Germline V gene data show CDR1 as LGHNA and CDR2 as YSLEER. CDR3 residues: CASSQDLRLGRSYEQYF. In DNA form, the CDR3 reads TGCGCCAGCAGCCAAGATCTCCGACTAGGCAGGTCCTACGAGCAGTACTTC.

This clonotype was seen repeatedly, ten times or more. V usage is TRBV5-1 and J usage is TRBJ2-3; unclear D gene. The CDR3 consists of 12 residues. CDR1 is SGHRS and CDR2 is YFSETQ in the germline V gene. Trimming removed 7 bases at V and 0 bases at J, with 6 bases between. The CDR3 loop is CASAQSTDTQYF. As DNA, the CDR3 is TGCGCCAGCGCTCAGAGCACAGATACGCAGTATTTT. Filled out from reference TRBV5-1 and TRBJ2-3, the complete variable domain reads KAGVTQTPRYLIKTRGQQVTLSCSPISGHRSVSWYQQTPGQGLQFLFEYFSETQRNKGNFPGRFSGRQFSNSRSEMNVSTLELGDSALYLCASAQSTDTQYFGPGTRLTVL.

The chain is built from TRBV5-5 and TRBJ1-5; D is undetermined. Germline values: CDR1 SGHKS, CDR2 YYEKEE (reference sequence). This CDR3 comprises 14 residues. The V end lost 5 bases, the J end lost 2 bases, and 11 bases lay between the germline ends. CDR3 sequence reads: CASRPGVGNQPQHF. The CDR3 DNA follows: TGTGCCAGCAGGCCAGGAGTGGGCAATCAGCCCCAGCATTTT.

The chain has TRBV6-6 and TRBJ2-7; D is perhaps TRBD2 (6 bases). Germline CDR1 and CDR2: MNHNY and SVGAGI (reference sequence). The CDR3 is made up of 12 amino acids. The V gene lost 6 bases and the J gene lost 4 bases, with 10 bases spanning the gap. The CDR3 DNA reads TGTGCCAGCAGCCCGGGAGCGTACGAGCAGTACGTC. Protein: CASSPGAYEQYV.

This clonotype was found a few times. J is TRBJ1-1 and V is TRBV10-3; D possibly corresponds to TRBD1 (5 bases). The V end lost 6 bases, the J end lost 5 bases, and 16 bases lay between the germline ends. The length of the CDR3 is 14 residues. Germline CDR1 is ENHRY and CDR2 is SYGVKD. CDR3 sequence: CAIRISRGLTEAFF. The CDR3 DNA sequence: TGTGCCATCAGGATAAGTAGGGGTTTGACTGAAGCTTTCTTT.

The V and J genes are TRBV6-2 or TRBV6-3 and TRBJ2-7; no firm D call. This CDR3 comprises 12 residues. V was trimmed by 8 bases and J by 5 bases, leaving 13 bases between them. Germline assignment: CDR1 MNHEY and CDR2 SVGEGT. DNA of the CDR3: TGTGCCAGCCGCCGCCATCCCCACGAGCAGTACGTC. Translated, it gives CASRRHPHEQYV.

This clonotype has just a few counts. The chain has TRBV6-5 and TRBJ1-2; TRBD1 might be the D (5 bases). V lost 6 bases to trimming and J lost 7 bases, with 21 bases between them. The germline V gene encodes CDR1 MNHEY and CDR2 SVGAGI. The CDR3 consists of 15 residues. CDR3 DNA: TGTGCCAGCAGCCCACTCGTAAGGGGAGATCGTGGCTACACCTTC. This gives the protein CASSPLVRGDRGYTF.

This chain joins TRBV7-2 and TRBJ1-2; D might be TRBD1 (6 bases). The ends were cut back, 3 bases at V and 3 bases at J, with 11 bases in the middle. This CDR3 has 14 amino acids. CDR1 SGHTA and CDR2 FQGNSA come from the germline V gene. CDR3 sequence (DNA): TGTGCCAGCAGCTTCGGGACACTAGACTATGGCTACACCTTC. Encoded protein: CASSFGTLDYGYTF.

The V call is TRBV6-5, the J call TRBJ1-2; 7 bases map to TRBD1. Trimming removed 0 bases from V and 4 bases from J; junction bases left unmatched: 2. The length of the CDR3 is 14 residues. The germline V gene has CDR1 MNHEY and CDR2 SVGAGI. The CDR3 region is CASSYSGDSYGYTF. DNA of the CDR3: TGTGCCAGCAGTTACTCCGGGGACAGCTATGGCTACACCTTC.

The CDR3 region has the DNA TGTGCCAGCAGCTTACGGCCCCCTTCACTAGCGGGACCGCTAAGGGGAGCAGATACGCAGTATTTT. It encodes CASSLRPPSLAGPLRGADTQYF. The chain recombines TRBV7-3 with TRBJ2-3, with TRBD2 matching 10 bases. V dropped 2 bases and J dropped 4; count of bases not matched to a gene: 24. The CDR3 runs to 22 residues. The V gene's germline CDR1 is SGHTA and CDR2 FQGTGA.

This clonotype has only a few counts. The V call is TRBV7-9, the J call TRBJ1-3, with TRBD1 identical over 9 bases. Germline V gene lookup returns CDR1 SEHNR and CDR2 FQNEAQ (reference sequence). V shed 5 bases and J 7 bases; nucleotides not matched to a gene: 6. The CDR3 extends over 14 amino acids. The chain's CDR3 is CASSLTGGQNTIYF. Here the CDR3 DNA reads TGTGCCAGCAGCCTGACAGGGGGTCAGAACACCATATATTTT.

This clonotype has more than one count but fewer than ten. This chain joins TRBV5-1 and TRBJ2-5; D might be TRBD2 (6 bases). The CDR3 contains 16 residues. Looked up from germline, CDR1 is SGHRS and CDR2 is YFSETQ. Trimming shortened V by 4 bases and J by 2 bases, and 18 bases separated the two germline ends. The CDR3 reads CASSGGNTGLQETQYF. The CDR3 DNA reads TGCGCCAGCAGCGGGGGGAATACAGGACTGCAAGAGACCCAGTACTTC.

V and J are TRBV5-1 and TRBJ2-5, with TRBD1 identical over 8 bases. V was pared by 4 bases and J by 0 bases, with 11 bases of the junction left unmatched. Per the germline V gene, CDR1 is SGHRS and CDR2 is YFSETQ. CDR3 size: 17 residues. CDR3 region: CASSRGQGQINQETQYF. CDR3 DNA sequence: TGCGCCAGCAGCCGCGGACAGGGCCAAATTAACCAAGAGACCCAGTACTTC.